This T cell receptor beta chain appears in the sequencing data of a study of regulatory T cells in long-lasting Graves disease. Time point of the sample: newly diagnosed GD, antithyroid drugs for less than 3 months. Extracted PBMC RNA gave rise to the TCR library. Library construction for TCR beta used iRepertoire HTBI primers and Arm-PCR of CDR3 regions. Using its own MiXCR run on the multiplex PCR reads, TCRdb lists one record per CDR3 protein. Seen here are 200,000 to 250,000 distinct CDR3 sequences, 15% to 20% observed once, and the top ten hold about 12%. The table lists this clonotype with many counts. A junction boundary mismatches the germline segment, possibly from a read error. CDR1 is SGHRS, CDR2 YFSETQ, per germline. This CDR3 is 15 amino acids long. These same records also appear under a second study, on T cells in Graves' hyperthyroidism and ophthalmopathy. That work states: Each patient was aged 18 to 65 and had newly diagnosed hyperthyroidism of under 2 months' duration. Also found in blood were most expanded thyroid clonotypes above 0.001. Patients with ophthalmopathy were separated from those with stable hyperthyroidism by a 13 V-J model. Progression to ophthalmopathy was predicted a median of approximately 6.4 months early.

The TCR sequence derives from a woman younger than 45 with Graves disease. This chain links TRBV5-1 with TRBJ1-1, with D maybe TRBD1 (6 bases). Sequenced here: peripheral blood mononuclear cells (PBMCs), sampled at new diagnosis, from a patient treated with antithyroid drugs. The CDR3 DNA follows: TGTGCCAGCAGCTTGATGGGACACCAGAACACTGAAGCTTTCTTT. Amino acid sequence: CASSLMGHQNTEAFF.